This passage covers 5 T cell receptor beta chains from one sample sequenced in a study of T cells in women clearing cervical HPV infection. Using immunoSEQ multiplex PCR, the repertoire was profiled, and TCRdb retains in-frame clones only, with some absent. Its table records roughly 30,000 clones. The specimen was blood buffy coat. These receptors were taken from a woman aged 18 to 69 with a cervical HPV16 infection that either progressed to CIN3+ or cleared (not recorded which).

Of note for this clone: The read ends 3 residues before the CDR3 terminus; that terminus is restored from the germline J gene. The chain couples TRBV5-1 to TRBJ1-5; 7 nucleotides agree with TRBD1. The CDR3 covers 15 residues. Per the germline V gene, CDR1 is SGHRS and CDR2 is YFSETQ. Trimming at V came to 4 bases and at J to 4 bases, leaving 8 bases not matched to a gene. The sequenced part of the CDR3 DNA is TGCGCCAGCAGCCGTGTGGACAGGACGAATCAGCCC. Translation gives CASSRVDRTNQP. In full, the CDR3 reads CASSRVDRTNQPQHF.

With regard to this clone: Read coverage stops 3 residues before the CDR3 terminus; the germline J gene supplies the remainder. V gene TRBV18 combines with J gene TRBJ1-5; a possible D gene is TRBD1 (5 bases). V was shortened by 2 bases and J by 1 base, with 12 bases between the two germline ends. This CDR3 region has 16 residues. Germline loops: CDR1 KGHSH, CDR2 LQKENI. The CDR3 is CASSPTAGVSNQPQHF. The sequenced part of the CDR3 DNA is TGTGCCAGCTCACCAACCGCGGGGGTAAGCAATCAGCCC.

As concerns this clone: The CDR3 end lies 3 residues beyond the end of the read and is filled in from the germline J gene. The chain employs TRBV7-2 and TRBJ1-2; a possible D gene is TRBD1 (5 bases). Looked up from germline, CDR1 is SGHTA and CDR2 is FQGNSA. The CDR3 runs to 14 residues. The covered CDR3 bases are TGTGCCAGCAGCCCCCAACCGCAGGGTAGAGGC. Translation: CASSPQPQGRG. The full CDR3 sequence reads CASSPQPQGRGYTF. Combining the CDR3 with reference TRBV7-2 and TRBJ1-2 gives the whole variable domain GAGVSQSPSNKVTEKGKDVELRCDPISGHTALYWYRQSLGQGLEFLIYFQGNSAPDKSGLPSDRFSAERTGGSVSTLTIQRTQQEDSAVYLCASSPQPQGRGYTFGSGTRLTVV.

As regards this clone: The read gets to within 3 residues of the CDR3 end, and the germline J gene fills in the rest. V and J are TRBV7-9 and TRBJ1-5, with D possibly TRBD1 on 5 matching bases. Germline CDR1 and CDR2: SEHNR and FQNEAQ (reference sequence). The CDR3 loop spans 15 amino acids. V was shortened by 6 bases and J by 4 bases, with 16 bases between the two germline ends. The CDR3 loop reads CASSYIGGENQPQHF. Incomplete CDR3 DNA: TGTGCCAGCAGTTACATTGGGGGGGAGAATCAGCCC.

Regarding this clone: Sequence at one end of the junction differs from germline and may be a read error. The CDR3 end is not reached by the read, which stops 3 residues before it; the germline J gene fills it in. The chain has TRBV4-2 and TRBJ2-3; D gene ambiguous. The germline CDR1 and CDR2 sequences are LGHNA and YNFKEQ. The CDR3 extends over 16 amino acids. Here the CDR3 reads CASSQDLVGSTDTQYF. CDR3 bases read: TGCGCCAGCAGCCAAGATCTGGTCGGTAGCACAGATACG.